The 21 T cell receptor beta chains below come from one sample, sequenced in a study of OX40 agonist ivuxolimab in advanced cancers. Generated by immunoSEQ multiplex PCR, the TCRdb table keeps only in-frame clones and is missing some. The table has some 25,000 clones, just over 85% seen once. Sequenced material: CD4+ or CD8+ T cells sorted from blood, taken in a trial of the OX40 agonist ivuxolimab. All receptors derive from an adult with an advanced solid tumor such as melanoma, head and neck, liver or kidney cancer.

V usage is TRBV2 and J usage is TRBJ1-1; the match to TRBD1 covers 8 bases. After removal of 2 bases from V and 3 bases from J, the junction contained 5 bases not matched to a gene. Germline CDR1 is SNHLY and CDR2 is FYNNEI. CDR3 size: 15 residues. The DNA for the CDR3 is TGTGCCAGCAGTGAAAACAGGGGGTCGGACACTGAAGCTTTCTTT. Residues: CASSENRGSDTEAFF.

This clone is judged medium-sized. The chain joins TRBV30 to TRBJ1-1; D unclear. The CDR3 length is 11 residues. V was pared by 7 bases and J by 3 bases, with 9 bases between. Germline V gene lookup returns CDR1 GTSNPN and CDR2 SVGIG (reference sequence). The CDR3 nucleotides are TGTGCCTATAGGGCTTACACTGAAGCTTTCTTT. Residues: CAYRAYTEAFF.

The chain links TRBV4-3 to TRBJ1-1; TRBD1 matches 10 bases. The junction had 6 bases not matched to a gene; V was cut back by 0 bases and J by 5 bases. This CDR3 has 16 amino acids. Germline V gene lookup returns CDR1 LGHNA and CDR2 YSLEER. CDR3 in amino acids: CASSQDPRTGGTEAFF. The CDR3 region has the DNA TGCGCCAGCAGCCAAGATCCCCGGACAGGGGGGACTGAAGCTTTCTTT.

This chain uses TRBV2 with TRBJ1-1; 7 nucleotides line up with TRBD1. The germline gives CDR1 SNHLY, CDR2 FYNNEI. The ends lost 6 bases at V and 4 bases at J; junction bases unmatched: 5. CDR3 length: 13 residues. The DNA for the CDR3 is TGTGCCAGCAGGGGGACAGTCGCCACTGAAGCTTTCTTT. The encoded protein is CASRGTVATEAFF.

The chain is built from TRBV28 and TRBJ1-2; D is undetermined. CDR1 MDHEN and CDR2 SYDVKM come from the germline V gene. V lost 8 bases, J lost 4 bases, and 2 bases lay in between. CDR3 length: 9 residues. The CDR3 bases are TGTGCCAGCGGCTATGGCTACACCTTC. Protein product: CASGYGYTF.

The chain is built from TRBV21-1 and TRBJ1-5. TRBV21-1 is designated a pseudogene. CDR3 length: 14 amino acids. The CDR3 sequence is CASKRDQRNQPQHF. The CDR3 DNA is TGTGCCAGCAAGAGGGACCAGCGCAATCAGCCCCAGCATTTT.

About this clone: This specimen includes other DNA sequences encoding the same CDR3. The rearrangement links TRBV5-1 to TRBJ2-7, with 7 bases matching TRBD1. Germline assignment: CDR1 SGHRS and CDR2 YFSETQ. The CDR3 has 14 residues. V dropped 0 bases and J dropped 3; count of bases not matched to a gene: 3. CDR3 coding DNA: TGCGCCAGCAGCTTGGACAGGGGCCACTACGAGCAGTACTTC. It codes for CASSLDRGHYEQYF.

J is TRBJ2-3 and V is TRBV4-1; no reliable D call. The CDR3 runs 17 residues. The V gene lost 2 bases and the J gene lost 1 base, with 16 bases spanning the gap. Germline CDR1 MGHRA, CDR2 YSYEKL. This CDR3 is CASSQRASAWGTDTQYF. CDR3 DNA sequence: TGCGCCAGCAGCCAAAGGGCTTCAGCTTGGGGCACAGATACGCAGTATTTT.

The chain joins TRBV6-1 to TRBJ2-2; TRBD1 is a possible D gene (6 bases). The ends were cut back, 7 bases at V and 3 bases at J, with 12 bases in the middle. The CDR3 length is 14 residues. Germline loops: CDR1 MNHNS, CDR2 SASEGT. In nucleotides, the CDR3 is TGTGCCAGCACCACGACAGGCTACACCGGGGAGCTGTTTTTT. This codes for CASTTTGYTGELFF.

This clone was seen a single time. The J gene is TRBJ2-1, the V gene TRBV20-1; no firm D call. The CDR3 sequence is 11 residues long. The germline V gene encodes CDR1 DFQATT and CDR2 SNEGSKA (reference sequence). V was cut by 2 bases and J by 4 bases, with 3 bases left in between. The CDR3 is CSARRYNEQFF. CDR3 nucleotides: TGCAGTGCTAGACGTTACAATGAGCAGTTCTTC.

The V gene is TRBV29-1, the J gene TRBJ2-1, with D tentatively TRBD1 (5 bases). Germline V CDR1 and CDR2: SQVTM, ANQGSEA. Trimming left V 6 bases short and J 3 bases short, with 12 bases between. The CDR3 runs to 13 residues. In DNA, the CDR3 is TGCAGCGTGCTGTCGGACAACTACAATGAGCAGTTCTTC. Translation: CSVLSDNYNEQFF.

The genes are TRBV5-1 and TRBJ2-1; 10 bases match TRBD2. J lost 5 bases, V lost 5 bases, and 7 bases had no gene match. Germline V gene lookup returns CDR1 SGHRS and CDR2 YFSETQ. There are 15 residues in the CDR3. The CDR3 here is CASRESGGAHNEQFF. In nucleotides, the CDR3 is TGCGCCAGCAGAGAAAGCGGGGGGGCTCACAATGAGCAGTTCTTC. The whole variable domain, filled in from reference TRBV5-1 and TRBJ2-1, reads KAGVTQTPRYLIKTRGQQVTLSCSPISGHRSVSWYQQTPGQGLQFLFEYFSETQRNKGNFPGRFSGRQFSNSRSEMNVSTLELGDSALYLCASRESGGAHNEQFFGPGTRLTVL.

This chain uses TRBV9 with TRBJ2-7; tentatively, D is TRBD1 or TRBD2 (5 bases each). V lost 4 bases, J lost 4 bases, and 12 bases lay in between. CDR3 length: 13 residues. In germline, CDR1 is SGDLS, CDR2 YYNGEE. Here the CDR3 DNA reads TGTGCCAGCAGCCCCTGGGACGGTTACGAGCAGTACTTC. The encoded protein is CASSPWDGYEQYF.

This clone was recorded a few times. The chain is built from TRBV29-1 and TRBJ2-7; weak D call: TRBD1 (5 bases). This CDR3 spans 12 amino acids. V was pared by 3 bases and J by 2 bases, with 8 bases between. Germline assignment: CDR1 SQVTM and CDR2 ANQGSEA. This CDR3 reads CSVETVTYEQYF. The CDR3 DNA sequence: TGCAGCGTTGAGACAGTAACCTACGAGCAGTACTTC.

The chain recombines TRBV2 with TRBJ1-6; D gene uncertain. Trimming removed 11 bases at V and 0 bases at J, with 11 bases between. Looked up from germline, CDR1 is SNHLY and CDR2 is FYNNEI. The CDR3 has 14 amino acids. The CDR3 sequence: CAGKESSYNSPLHF. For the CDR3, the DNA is TGTGCCGGGAAAGAAAGCTCCTATAATTCACCCCTCCACTTT.

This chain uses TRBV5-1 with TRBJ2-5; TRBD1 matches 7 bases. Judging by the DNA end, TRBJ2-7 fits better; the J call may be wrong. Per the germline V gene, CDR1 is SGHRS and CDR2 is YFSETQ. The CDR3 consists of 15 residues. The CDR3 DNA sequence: TGCGCCAGCAGCCCGTGGGACAGCTTCGGCTACGAGCAGTACTTC. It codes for CASSPWDSFGYEQYF.

The CDR3 nucleotides read TGTGCCAGCAGCTTATCGGGGGGGGCCTACGAGCAGTACTTC. It specifies CASSLSGGAYEQYF. The chain carries TRBV7-9 and TRBJ2-7, with 8 bases that match TRBD2. Trimming cost V 2 bases and J 2 bases; bases outside gene matches: 2. Germline CDR1 and CDR2: SEHNR and FQNEAQ (reference sequence). This CDR3 is built from 14 residues.

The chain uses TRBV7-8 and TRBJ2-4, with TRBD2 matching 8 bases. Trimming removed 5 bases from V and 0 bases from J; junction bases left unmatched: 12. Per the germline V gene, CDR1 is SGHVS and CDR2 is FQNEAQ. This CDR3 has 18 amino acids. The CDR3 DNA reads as TGTGCCAGCAGCCCCGGGAGGGCCCCCTCAATAGCCAAAAACATTCAGTACTTC. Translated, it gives CASSPGRAPSIAKNIQYF.

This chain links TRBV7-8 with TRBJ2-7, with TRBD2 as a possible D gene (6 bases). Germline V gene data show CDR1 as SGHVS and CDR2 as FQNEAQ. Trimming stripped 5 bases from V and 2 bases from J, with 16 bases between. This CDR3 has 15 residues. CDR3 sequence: CASSRSEGPTYEQYF. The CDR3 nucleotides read TGTGCCAGCAGCCGCTCGGAGGGACCAACCTACGAGCAGTACTTC.

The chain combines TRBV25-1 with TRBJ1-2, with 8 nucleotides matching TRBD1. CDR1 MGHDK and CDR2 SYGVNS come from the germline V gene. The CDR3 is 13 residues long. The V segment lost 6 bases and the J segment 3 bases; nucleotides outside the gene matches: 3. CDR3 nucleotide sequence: TGTGCCAGCAGGGACAGGGAGGACTATGGCTACACCTTC. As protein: CASRDREDYGYTF.

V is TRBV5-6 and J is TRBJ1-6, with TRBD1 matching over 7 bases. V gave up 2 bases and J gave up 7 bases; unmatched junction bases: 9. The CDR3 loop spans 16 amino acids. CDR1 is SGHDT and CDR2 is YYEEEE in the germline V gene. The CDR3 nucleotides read TGTGCCAGCAGCTTTTTCGTAGGGACAGCCAATTCACCCCTCCACTTT. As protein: CASSFFVGTANSPLHF.